The entry below gives a single TCR beta chain sequence along with its context. This clone's antigen is unknown. Within one base of it there is no much larger clone, and no base qualities were kept. This sample stems from a study of a mutant IDH1 vaccine in newly diagnosed glioma (dated by TCRdb to the early 2020s). With regard to the full study: Patients received eight vaccinations in weeks 1, 3, 5, 7, 11, 15, 19 and 23, corresponding to visits V03 through V10. Vaccination started 4-6 weeks after radiotherapy alone, or was given together with temozolomide cycles in the groups whose treatment included chemotherapy. The 32 treated patients were approximately 62% male and roughly 38% female, with a mean age of approximately 40 years. Before enrollment, patients had received standard therapy of radiotherapy alone, temozolomide alone, or radiochemotherapy with temozolomide; most received the combination. Peripheral blood was drawn at six visits: V03 (baseline), V05, V07, V10, V12 and V13. Longitudinal TCRB deep sequencing was done for 25 to 30 treated patients, wherever samples were available for exploratory analyses. Findings and caveats that apply to the study as a whole: Immune responses induced by the vaccine were seen in around 94% of patients across multiple MHC alleles. Changes in the top peripheral T cell clonotypes picked up by TCRB sequencing did not appear to be linked to pseudoprogression. PBMC samples for TCRB deep sequencing were selected based on availability. The authors stated that sample limitations prevented analyses of patient blood samples from being reproduced.

Per the germline V gene, LGHNA is the CDR1 and YSLEER is the CDR2. The CDR3 numbers 16 residues from cysteine through phenylalanine. Of all the DNA, just the CDR3 is kept, 48 bases in frame from base 1. V is cut back by 0 bases and J by 10 bases, with 12 bases in the junction unmatched. The time point label of this sample denotes: week 11, during vaccination. Each vaccine dose, consisting of 300 ug of a 20-mer mutant IDH1 peptide in Montanide, was administered subcutaneously with topical imiquimod. All donors had newly diagnosed IDH1-mutant astrocytomas of WHO grade 3 or 4 that showed loss of nuclear ATRX. The samples were drawn from NOA16, a multicentre, single-arm, open-label phase I trial in Germany that tested a mutant IDH1 peptide vaccine in humans for the first time. The DNeasy Blood and Tissue Kit was used to extract genomic DNA from EDTA blood for TCRB sequencing. Library preparation used the immunoSEQ multiplex PCR assay. Rearranged TCR beta chain sequences were amplified using the hsTCRB Kit according to the manufacturer's protocol. An Illumina MiSeq was used to sequence the TCRB libraries. Regarding the original processing steps: Demultiplexing, trimming and gene mapping were performed with the kit vendor's proprietary platform. TCRdb holds this immuneACCESS table with in-frame rearrangements only. Some clones are missing; in checked studies, unresolved V genes explain under half, and the rest has no known cause. The V and J calls and clone size come from that table; D and trimming were worked out from the DNA. For this sample there are tens of thousands of clones; about 78% appear just once. The ten largest clonotypes hold roughly 9.5% of the sample.

The source was PBMCs, collected from a glioma patient whose treatment included an IDH1 peptide vaccine. The rearrangement joined TRBV4-3 to TRBJ2-1, and TRBD2 matches 7 of the central bases. This TCR was sampled from a woman aged 18-29 years with glioma. The DNA reads as follows: TGCGCCAGCAGCCAAGACCCCCCCACAACTAGCGTAGAGCAGTTCTTC. Translated, this is CASSQDPPTTSVEQFF.